Shown below are 10 T cell receptor beta chains from a single sample sequenced in a study of cytomegalovirus exposure and HLA in healthy donors. Here immunoSEQ multiplex PCR was the method, and the copy in TCRdb shows in-frame clones only, minus some. The table records under 250,000 clones, around 90% of them present only once. Input material: PBMCs. Receptors were obtained from a woman in her late teens or twenties in good health and CMV-seropositive.

A single count supports this clone. V and J are TRBV6-6 and TRBJ2-3; TRBD2 agrees at 12 bases. This CDR3 has 16 residues. Germline lookup yields CDR1 MNHNY and CDR2 SVGAGI (reference sequence). With 6 bases clipped from V and 3 bases from J, the junction kept 7 bases outside the gene matches. As DNA, the CDR3 is TGTGCCAGCAGCCCGGGACTAGCGGGTTTTACAGATACGCAGTATTTT. As protein: CASSPGLAGFTDTQYF.

The V and J genes are TRBV28 and TRBJ1-3; tentatively, D is TRBD1 (5 bases). V dropped 3 bases and J dropped 0 bases, with 9 bases sitting between them. CDR3 length: 15 residues. Germline CDR1 is MDHEN and CDR2 is SYDVKM. CDR3 loop: CASSFGASSGNTIYF. CDR3 DNA: TGTGCCAGCAGTTTTGGGGCGAGCTCTGGAAACACCATATATTTT.

In its sample, this clone was seen a few times. DNA for the CDR3: TGTGCCAGCAGCAGACAGGGCGTGAACACTGAAGCTTTCTTT. Protein product: CASSRQGVNTEAFF. This rearrangement joins TRBV6-5 to TRBJ1-1; 7 nucleotides line up with TRBD1. CDR1 is MNHEY and CDR2 is SVGAGI in the germline V gene. The CDR3 is 14 amino acids. Trimming removed 6 bases from V and 0 bases from J; junction bases left unmatched: 4.

For the CDR3, the DNA is TGTGCCAGCAGCCAACCCGTAGCACTCGGTTCTAACTATGGCTACACCTTC. Encoded protein: CASSQPVALGSNYGYTF. This sequence joins TRBV5-6 and TRBJ1-2, with unresolved D. The CDR3 spans 17 residues. Germline V gene data show CDR1 as SGHDT and CDR2 as YYEEEE. V was cut by 4 bases and J by 0 bases, with 19 bases left in between.

This clone was recorded a few times. The chain employs TRBV30 and TRBJ2-7; no reliable D call. This CDR3 comprises 12 residues. CDR1 is GTSNPN and CDR2 is SVGIG in the germline V gene (reference sequence). Trimming left V 0 bases short and J 2 bases short, with 5 bases between. CDR3 bases: TGTGCCTGGAGTGTACTACCCTACGAGCAGTACTTC. This gives the protein CAWSVLPYEQYF.

The CDR3 nucleotides are TGTGCCAGCAGCGCGGGGCCGGACCCTAGCACAGATACGCAGTATTTT. Its translation is CASSAGPDPSTDTQYF. The chain joins TRBV5-4 to TRBJ2-3; a possible D gene is TRBD2 (6 bases). Germline-derived CDR1 and CDR2 are SGHNT and YYREEE (reference sequence). The CDR3 totals 16 residues. Trimming cost V 4 bases and J 0 bases, with 15 bases left between them.

V usage is TRBV4-1 and J usage is TRBJ1-2; 10 nucleotides agree with TRBD1. This CDR3 has 16 amino acids. The V gene end was trimmed by 6 bases and the J gene end by 0 bases; junction bases not matched to a gene: 7. Germline CDR1 MGHRA, CDR2 YSYEKL. The CDR3 reads CASSQFGTGANYGYTF. The CDR3 DNA reads as TGCGCCAGCAGTCAATTTGGGACAGGGGCTAACTATGGCTACACCTTC.

The chain joins TRBV6-5 to TRBJ2-3, with D possibly matching TRBD1 (5 bases). The CDR3 is 15 residues long. Germline lookup yields CDR1 MNHEY and CDR2 SVGAGI. The V and J ends lost 2 bases and 3 bases respectively, with 12 bases between them. Here the CDR3 reads CASSYSRVGTDTQYF. The CDR3 DNA is TGTGCCAGCAGTTACAGCAGGGTCGGGACAGATACGCAGTATTTT.

This clone showed up just once. V gene TRBV6-5 combines with J gene TRBJ2-7; 12 bases are shared with TRBD2. The CDR3 runs to 15 residues. The trim removed 6 bases at V and 4 bases at J, leaving 7 bases unmatched. Germline V lookup: CDR1 MNHEY, CDR2 SVGAGI. The CDR3, as DNA: TGTGCCAGCAGCCTGACTAGCGGGAGATCTTACGAGCAGTACTTC. This gives the protein CASSLTSGRSYEQYF.

The chain uses TRBV28 and TRBJ2-1, with a weak D call TRBD1 (6 bases). V was cut by 5 bases and J by 4 bases, with 12 bases left in between. The CDR3 length is 14 residues. Germline CDR1 and CDR2: MDHEN and SYDVKM. CDR3 nucleotides: TGTGCCAGCAGTACAGGGAAAGGGTACAATGAGCAGTTCTTC. Translating it yields CASSTGKGYNEQFF.